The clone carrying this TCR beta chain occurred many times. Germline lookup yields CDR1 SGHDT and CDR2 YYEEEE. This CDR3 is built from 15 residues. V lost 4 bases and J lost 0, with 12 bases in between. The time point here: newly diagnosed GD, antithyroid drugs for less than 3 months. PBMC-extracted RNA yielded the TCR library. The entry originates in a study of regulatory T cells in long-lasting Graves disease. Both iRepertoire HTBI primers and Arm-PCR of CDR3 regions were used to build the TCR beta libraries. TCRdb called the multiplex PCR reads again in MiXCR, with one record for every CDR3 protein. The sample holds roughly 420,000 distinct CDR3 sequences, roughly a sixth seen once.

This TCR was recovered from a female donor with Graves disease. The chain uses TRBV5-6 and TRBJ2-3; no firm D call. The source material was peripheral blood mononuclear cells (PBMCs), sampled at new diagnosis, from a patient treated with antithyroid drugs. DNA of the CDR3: TGTGCCAGCAGCCCCGGGCCTGGAAGCACAGATACGCAGTATTTT. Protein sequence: CASSPGPGSTDTQYF.